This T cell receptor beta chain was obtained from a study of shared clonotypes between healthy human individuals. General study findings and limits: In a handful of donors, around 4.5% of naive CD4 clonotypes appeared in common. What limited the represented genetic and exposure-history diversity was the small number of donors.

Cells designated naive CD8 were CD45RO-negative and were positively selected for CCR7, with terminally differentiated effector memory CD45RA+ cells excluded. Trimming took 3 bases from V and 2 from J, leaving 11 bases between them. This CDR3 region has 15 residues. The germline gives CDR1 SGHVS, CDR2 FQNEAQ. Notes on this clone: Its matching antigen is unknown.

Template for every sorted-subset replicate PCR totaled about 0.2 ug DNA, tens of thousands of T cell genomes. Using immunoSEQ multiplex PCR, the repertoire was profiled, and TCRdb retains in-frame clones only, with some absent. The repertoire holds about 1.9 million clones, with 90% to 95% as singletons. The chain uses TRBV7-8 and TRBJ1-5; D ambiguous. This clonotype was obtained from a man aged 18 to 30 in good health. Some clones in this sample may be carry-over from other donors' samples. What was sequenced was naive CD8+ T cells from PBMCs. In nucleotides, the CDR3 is TGTGCCAGCAGCTTGGGGAGGGTCGGCAATCAGCCCCAGCATTTT. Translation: CASSLGRVGNQPQHF. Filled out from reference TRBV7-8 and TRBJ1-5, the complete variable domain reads GAGVSQSPRYKVAKRGQDVALRCDPISGHVSLFWYQQALGQGPEFLTYFQNEAQLDKSGLPSDRFFAERPEGSVSTLKIQRTQQEDSAVYLCASSLGRVGNQPQHFGDGTRLSIL.